This is a list of T cell receptor beta chains from one sample in a study of naive and memory T cell subsets. TCRdb re-derived calls from the UMI-ligation and nested PCR reads in MiXCR, one entry per CDR3 protein. This table has around 140,000 distinct CDR3 sequences, about a fifth appearing once. Sequencing input: naive CD8+ T cells from blood. Receptor source: a human donor in good health. CDR3s include the opening cysteine and the closing phenylalanine or tryptophan. D genes are given only for firm matches. Rows may omit the clone size; those that give it use once, few, many or a size class.

J gene | D gene | clone size | V gene | CDR3 DNA | CDR3 protein
TRBJ2-1 | TRBD2 | NA | TRBV7-6 | TGTGCCAGCAGCTTAGGGGCTCCCGGGACTAGGTCCAATGAGCAGTTCTTC | CASSLGAPGTRSNEQFF
TRBJ2-7 | NA | once | TRBV14 | TGTGCCAGCAGCCAAGGGGGTCTGGACTACGAGCAGTACTTC | CASSQGGLDYEQYF
TRBJ1-6 | NA | few | TRBV3-1 | TGTGCCAGCAGCCAAGATCATCAGGGTCCGGATTCACCCCTCCACTTT | CASSQDHQGPDSPLHF
TRBJ1-1 | NA | NA | TRBV30 | TGTGCCTGGAGTGAAATAGAAGCTTTCTTT | CAWSEIEAFF
TRBJ2-3 | TRBD1 | few | TRBV12-5 | TGTGCTAGTGCAGGGGGTGGAAGCACAGATACGCAGTATTTT | CASAGGGSTDTQYF
TRBJ1-5 | TRBD1 | NA | TRBV28 | TGTGCCAGCAGTGAGAGGACAGGGGCGGCCAATCAGCCCCAGCATTTT | CASSERTGAANQPQHF
TRBJ2-5 | NA | NA | TRBV7-2 | TGTGCCAGCAGCTTAGGGTCTCAGGTGGGGGAGACCCAGTACTTC | CASSLGSQVGETQYF
TRBJ2-3 | NA | NA | TRBV28 | TGTGCCAGCAGTTTAGCGGGGGCGATCACAGATACGCAGTATTTT | CASSLAGAITDTQYF
TRBJ2-1 | NA | many | TRBV10-3 | TGTGCCATCAGGGCCCCCGATGGGGCCGGGGATGAGCAGTTCTTC | CAIRAPDGAGDEQFF
TRBJ2-1 | NA | NA | TRBV10-3 | TGTGCCATCAGTGAGACGCCGGGACCCTACAATGAGCAGTTCTTC | CAISETPGPYNEQFF